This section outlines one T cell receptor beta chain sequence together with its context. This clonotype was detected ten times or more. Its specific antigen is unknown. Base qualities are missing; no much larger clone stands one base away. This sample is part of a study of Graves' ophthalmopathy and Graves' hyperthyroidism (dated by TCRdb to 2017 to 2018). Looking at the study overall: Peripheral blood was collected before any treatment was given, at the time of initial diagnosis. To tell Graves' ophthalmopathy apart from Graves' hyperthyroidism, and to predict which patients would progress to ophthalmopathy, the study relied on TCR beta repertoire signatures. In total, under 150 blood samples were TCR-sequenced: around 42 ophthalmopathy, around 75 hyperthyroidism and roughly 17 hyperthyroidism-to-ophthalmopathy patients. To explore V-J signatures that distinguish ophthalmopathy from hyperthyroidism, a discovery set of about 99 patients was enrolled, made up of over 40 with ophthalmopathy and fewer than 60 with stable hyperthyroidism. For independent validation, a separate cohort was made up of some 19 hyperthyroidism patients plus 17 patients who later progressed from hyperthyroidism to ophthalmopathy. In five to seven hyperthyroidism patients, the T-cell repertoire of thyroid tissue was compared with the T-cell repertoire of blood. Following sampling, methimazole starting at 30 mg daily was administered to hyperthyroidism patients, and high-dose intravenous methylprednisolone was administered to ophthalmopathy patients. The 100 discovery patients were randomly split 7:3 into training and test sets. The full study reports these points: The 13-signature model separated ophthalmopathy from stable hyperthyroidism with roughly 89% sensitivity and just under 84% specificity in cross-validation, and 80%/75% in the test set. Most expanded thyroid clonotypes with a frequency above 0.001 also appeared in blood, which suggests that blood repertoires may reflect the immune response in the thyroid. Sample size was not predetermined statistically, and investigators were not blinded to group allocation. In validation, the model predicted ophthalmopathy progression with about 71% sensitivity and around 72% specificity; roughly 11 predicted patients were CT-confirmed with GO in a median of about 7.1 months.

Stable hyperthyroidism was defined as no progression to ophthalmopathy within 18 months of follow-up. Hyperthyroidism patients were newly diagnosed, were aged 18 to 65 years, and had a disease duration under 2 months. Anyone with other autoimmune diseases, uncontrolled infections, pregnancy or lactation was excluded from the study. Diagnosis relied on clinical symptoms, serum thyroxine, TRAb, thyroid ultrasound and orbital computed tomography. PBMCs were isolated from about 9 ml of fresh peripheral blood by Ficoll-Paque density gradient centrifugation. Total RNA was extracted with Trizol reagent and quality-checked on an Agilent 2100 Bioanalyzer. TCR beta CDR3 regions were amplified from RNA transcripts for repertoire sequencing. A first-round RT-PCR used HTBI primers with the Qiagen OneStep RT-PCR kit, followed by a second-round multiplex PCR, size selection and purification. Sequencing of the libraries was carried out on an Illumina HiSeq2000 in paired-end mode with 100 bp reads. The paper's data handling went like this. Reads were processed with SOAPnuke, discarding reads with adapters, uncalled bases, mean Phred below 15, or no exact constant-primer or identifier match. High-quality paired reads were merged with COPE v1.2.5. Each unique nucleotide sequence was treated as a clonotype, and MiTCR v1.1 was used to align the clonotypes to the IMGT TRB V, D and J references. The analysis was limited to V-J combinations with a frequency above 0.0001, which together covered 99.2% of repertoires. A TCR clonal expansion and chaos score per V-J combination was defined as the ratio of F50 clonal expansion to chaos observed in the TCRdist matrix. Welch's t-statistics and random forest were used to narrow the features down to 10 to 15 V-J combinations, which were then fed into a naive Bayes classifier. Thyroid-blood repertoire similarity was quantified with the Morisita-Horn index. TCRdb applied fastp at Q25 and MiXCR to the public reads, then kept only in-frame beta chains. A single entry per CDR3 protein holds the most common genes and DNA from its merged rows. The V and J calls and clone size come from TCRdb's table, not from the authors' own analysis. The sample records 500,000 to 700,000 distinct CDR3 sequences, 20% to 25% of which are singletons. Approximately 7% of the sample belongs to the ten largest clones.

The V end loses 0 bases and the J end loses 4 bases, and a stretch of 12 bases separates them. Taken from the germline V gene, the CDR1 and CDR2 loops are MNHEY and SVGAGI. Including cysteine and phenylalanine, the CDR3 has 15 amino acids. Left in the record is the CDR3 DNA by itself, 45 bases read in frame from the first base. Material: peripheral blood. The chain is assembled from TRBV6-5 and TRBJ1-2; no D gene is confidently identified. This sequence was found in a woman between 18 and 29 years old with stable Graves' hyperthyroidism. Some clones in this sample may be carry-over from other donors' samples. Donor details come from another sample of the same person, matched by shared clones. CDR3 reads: CASSYSEEAPYGYTF. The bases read TGTGCCAGCAGTTACTCGGAGGAGGCACCCTATGGCTACACCTTC.